This TCR beta chain was observed in a study of cytomegalovirus exposure and HLA in healthy donors. Study results and limitations: Three chains tied to CMV proved CMV antigen-specific in vitro. Cytomegalovirus-associated status was assigned to some 160 TCR beta chains.

Concerning this clone itself: Its specificity is not known.

Here immunoSEQ multiplex PCR was the method, and the copy in TCRdb shows in-frame clones only, minus some. The repertoire holds some 170,000 clones, about 89% seen once, with approximately 2.5% in the top ten. The source is a man aged 18-30 years in good health and CMV-seropositive. The sample comprised PBMCs.

CDR3 protein: CASSLDRGRTGELFF. CDR3 coding DNA: TGTGCCAGCAGCCTTGACAGGGGTCGCACCGGGGAGCTGTTTTTT. The rearrangement links TRBV5-4 to TRBJ2-2; TRBD1 matches at 8 bases. The J segment lost 4 bases and the V segment lost 4 bases, leaving 6 bases of the junction unmatched. CDR1 and CDR2 from the germline V gene are SGHNT and YYREEE (reference sequence). CDR3 length equals 15 residues.